The clone carrying this T cell receptor (beta chain) was seen just once. The data derive from a study of control samples from healthy donors and cancer patients. Libraries were prepared by immunoSEQ multiplex PCR; TCRdb keeps only in-frame clonotypes and omits some of them. The table records 75,000 to 95,000 clones, roughly 93% of them present only once. Sample: blood. The sequence came from a young woman in good health.

The CDR3 loop reads CAISLGMGQGAGYGYTF. In DNA, the CDR3 is TGTGCCATCAGTCTCGGTATGGGACAGGGGGCGGGCTATGGCTACACCTTC. The chain links TRBV10-3 to TRBJ1-2; 12 bases are shared with TRBD1. Germline V gives CDR1 ENHRY, CDR2 SYGVKD. The CDR3 sequence is 17 residues long. The trim removed 5 bases at V and 4 bases at J, leaving 11 bases unmatched.